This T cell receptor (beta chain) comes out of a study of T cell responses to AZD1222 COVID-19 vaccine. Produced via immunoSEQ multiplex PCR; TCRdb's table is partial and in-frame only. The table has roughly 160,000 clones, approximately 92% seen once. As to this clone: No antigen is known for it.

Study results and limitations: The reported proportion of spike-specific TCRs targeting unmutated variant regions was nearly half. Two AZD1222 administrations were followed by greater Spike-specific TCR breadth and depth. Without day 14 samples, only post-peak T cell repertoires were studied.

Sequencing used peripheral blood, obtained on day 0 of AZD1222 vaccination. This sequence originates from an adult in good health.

The CDR3: CASSTRTAYSQMNTEAFF. The CDR3 nucleotides read TGTGCCAGCAGCACACGGACAGCATATAGCCAAATGAACACTGAAGCTTTCTTT. The rearrangement joins TRBV21-1 to TRBJ1-1; no check of the table's D call, TRBD1, against the DNA was made. TRBV21-1 is marked as a pseudogene. The CDR3 loop spans 18 amino acids.